This T cell receptor (beta chain) was identified during a study of OX40 agonist ivuxolimab in advanced cancers. Study information: Of the patients, three showed partial responses, one with hepatocellular carcinoma and two with cutaneous melanoma.

Blood sampling was done at baseline, cycle 4 day 1, and cycle 7 day 1. Germline V gene lookup returns CDR1 ENHRY and CDR2 SYGVKD. V lost 7 bases to trimming and J lost 0 bases, with 12 bases between them. This CDR3 region has 14 residues. The data were produced by immunoSEQ multiplex PCR, yet TCRdb's version contains in-frame clones alone and is incomplete. The table shows about 35,000 clones, with approximately 78% occurring only once. The rearrangement uses TRBV10-3 and TRBJ2-5; D call uncertain. Sequencing used CD4+ or CD8+ T cells sorted from blood, obtained in a trial of the OX40 agonist ivuxolimab. This TCR was recovered from an adult with an advanced solid tumor such as melanoma, head and neck, liver or kidney cancer. In DNA form, the CDR3 reads TGTGCCATCACCGCAGGCCAGGACCAAGAGACCCAGTACTTC. Protein: CAITAGQDQETQYF.